This TCR beta chain was retrieved from a study of shared clonotypes between healthy human individuals. This CDR3 spans 17 amino acids. V shed 3 bases, J shed 9 bases, and the junction held 15 bases outside the gene matches. Germline-derived CDR1 and CDR2 are MGHRA and YSYEKL. Into CD45RA+ naive and CD45RA-negative memory subsets, the CD4+ cells were split. The method was immunoSEQ multiplex PCR; TCRdb's version includes in-frame clones alone and lacks a portion of them. The table includes a few million clones, approximately 90% detected once. This clonotype was sampled from a man aged 18 to 35 in good health. Some clones in this sample may be carry-over from other donors' samples. Sequenced: naive CD4+ T cells from PBMCs. Noted subset: CD45RA+ positively selected. The chain recombines TRBV4-1 with TRBJ2-1; 9 nucleotides match TRBD2. The CDR3: CASSQSVGLREGLEQFF. As DNA, the CDR3 is TGCGCCAGCAGCCAGAGTGTGGGTTTGCGGGAGGGCCTTGAGCAGTTCTTC.